This TCR beta chain was obtained from a study of beta chain features in type 1 diabetes. Broader study findings: Insertion counts at VDJ junctions were lower in type 1 diabetes patients, who also showed more deletions there. When cDNA is sequenced, cells with high TCR expression could be over-represented. Type 1 diabetes patients had moderately but significantly shorter TCRB CDR3s in all four CD4+ subsets.

Regarding this clone: Its antigen is as yet unknown.

Per donor, one heparinised blood draw averaged roughly 120 mL. In all sorted populations, purity surpassed 95%. Isolated RNA was reverse transcribed in full, so expressed TCRB transcripts were sequenced. The method was immunoSEQ multiplex PCR; TCRdb's version includes in-frame clones alone and lacks a portion of them. The sample consists of some 350,000 clones, 9.6% of them appearing once. V was clipped by 5 bases and J by 8 bases; unmatched bases: 7. The CDR3 contains 13 residues. The V gene's germline CDR1 is MNHEY and CDR2 SVGAGI. Sequencing input: central memory CD4+ T cells from blood. V usage is TRBV6-5 and J usage is TRBJ1-2, with 8 nucleotides matching TRBD1. This receptor was obtained from a man younger than 40 with type 1 diabetes. The CDR3 DNA reads as TGTGCCAGCAGTCTCCGGGACAGGCAGGGCTACACCTTC. This translates into CASSLRDRQGYTF.